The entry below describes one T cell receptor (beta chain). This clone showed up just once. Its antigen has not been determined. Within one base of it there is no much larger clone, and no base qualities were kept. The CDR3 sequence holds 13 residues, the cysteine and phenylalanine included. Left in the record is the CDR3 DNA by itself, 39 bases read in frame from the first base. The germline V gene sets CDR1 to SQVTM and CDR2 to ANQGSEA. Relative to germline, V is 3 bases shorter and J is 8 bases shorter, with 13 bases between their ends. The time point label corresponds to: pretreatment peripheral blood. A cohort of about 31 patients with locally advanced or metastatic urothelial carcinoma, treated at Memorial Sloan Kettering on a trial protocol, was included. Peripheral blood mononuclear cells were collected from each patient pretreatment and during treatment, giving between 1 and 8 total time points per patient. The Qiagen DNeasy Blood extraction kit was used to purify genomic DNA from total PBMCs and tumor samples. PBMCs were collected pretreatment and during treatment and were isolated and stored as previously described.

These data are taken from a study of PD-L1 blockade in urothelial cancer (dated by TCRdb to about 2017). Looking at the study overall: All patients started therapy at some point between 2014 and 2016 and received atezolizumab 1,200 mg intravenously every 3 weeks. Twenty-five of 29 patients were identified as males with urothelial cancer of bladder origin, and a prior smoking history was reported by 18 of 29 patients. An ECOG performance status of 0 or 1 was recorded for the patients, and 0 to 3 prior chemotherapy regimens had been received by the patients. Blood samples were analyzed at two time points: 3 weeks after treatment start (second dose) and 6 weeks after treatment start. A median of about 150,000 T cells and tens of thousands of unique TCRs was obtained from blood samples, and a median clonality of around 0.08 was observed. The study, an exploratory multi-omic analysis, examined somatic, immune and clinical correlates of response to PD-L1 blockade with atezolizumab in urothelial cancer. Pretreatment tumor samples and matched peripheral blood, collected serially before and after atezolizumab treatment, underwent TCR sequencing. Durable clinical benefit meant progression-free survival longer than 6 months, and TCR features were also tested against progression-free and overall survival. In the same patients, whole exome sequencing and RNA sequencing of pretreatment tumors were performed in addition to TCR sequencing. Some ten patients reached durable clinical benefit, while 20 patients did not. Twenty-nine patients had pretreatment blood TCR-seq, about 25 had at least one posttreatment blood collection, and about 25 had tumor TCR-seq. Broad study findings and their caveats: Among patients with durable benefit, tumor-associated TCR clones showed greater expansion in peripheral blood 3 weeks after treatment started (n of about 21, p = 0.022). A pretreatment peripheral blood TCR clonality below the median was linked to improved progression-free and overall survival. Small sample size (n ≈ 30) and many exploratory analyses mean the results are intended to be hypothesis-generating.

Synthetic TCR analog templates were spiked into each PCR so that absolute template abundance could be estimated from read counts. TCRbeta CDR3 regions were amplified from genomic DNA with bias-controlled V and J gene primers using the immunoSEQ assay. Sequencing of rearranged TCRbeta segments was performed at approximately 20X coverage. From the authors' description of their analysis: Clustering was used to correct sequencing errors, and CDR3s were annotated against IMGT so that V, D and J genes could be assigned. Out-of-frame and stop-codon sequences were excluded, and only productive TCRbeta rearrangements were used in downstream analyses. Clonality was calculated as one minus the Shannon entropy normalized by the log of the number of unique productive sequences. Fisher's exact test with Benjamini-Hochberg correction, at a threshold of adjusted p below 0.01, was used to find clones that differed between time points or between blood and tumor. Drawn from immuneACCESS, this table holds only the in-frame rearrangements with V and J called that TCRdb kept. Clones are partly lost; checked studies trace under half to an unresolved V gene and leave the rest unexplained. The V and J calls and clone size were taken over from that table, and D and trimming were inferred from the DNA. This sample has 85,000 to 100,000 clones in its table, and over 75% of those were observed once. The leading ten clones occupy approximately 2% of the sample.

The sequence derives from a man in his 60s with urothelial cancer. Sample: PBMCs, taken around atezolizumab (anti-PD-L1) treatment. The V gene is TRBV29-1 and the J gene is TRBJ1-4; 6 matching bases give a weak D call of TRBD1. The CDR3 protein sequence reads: CSVDGGGEEKLFF. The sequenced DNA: TGCAGCGTTGACGGAGGGGGGGAGGAAAAACTGTTTTTT. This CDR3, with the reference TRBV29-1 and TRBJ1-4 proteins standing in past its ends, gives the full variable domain SAVISQKPSRDICQRGTSLTIQCQVDSQVTMMFWYRQQPGQSLTLIATANQGSEATYESGFVIDKFPISRPNLTFSTLTVSNMSPEDSSIYLCSVDGGGEEKLFFGSGTQLSVL.